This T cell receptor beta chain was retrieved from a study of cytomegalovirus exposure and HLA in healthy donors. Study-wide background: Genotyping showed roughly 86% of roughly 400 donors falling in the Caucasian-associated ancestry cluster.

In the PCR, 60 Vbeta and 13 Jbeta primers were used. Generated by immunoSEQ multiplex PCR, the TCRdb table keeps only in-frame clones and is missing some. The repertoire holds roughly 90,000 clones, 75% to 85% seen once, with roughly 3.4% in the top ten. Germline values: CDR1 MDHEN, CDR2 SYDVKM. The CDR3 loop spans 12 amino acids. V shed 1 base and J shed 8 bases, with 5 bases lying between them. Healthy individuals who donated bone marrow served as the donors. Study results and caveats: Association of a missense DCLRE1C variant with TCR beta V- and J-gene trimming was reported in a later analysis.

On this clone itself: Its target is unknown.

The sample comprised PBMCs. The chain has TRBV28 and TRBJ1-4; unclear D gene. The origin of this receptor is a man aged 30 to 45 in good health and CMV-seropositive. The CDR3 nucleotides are TGTGCCAGCAGTTTATTGCAGGAAAAACTGTTTTTT. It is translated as CASSLLQEKLFF.